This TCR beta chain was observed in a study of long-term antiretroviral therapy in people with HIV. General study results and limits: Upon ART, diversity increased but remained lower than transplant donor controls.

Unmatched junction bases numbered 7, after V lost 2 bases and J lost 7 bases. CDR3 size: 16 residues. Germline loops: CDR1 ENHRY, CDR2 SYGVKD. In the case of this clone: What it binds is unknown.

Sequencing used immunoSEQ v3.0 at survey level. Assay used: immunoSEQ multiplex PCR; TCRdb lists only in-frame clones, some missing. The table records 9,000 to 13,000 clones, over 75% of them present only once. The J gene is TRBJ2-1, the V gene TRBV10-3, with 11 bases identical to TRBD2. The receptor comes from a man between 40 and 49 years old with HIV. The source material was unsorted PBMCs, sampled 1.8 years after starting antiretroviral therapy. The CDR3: CAISEHGTSGVNEQFF. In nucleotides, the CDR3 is TGTGCCATCAGTGAGCATGGGACTAGCGGAGTTAATGAGCAGTTCTTC.